This T cell receptor (beta chain) was captured by sequencing in a study of cytomegalovirus exposure and HLA in healthy donors (dated by TCRdb to about 2017). Some background on the complete study: An earlier analysis of several hundred of the donors reported under 300 Gb of sequence data and around 100 million unique TCR beta sequences obtained from roughly 170 million T cells. An earlier analysis of around 640 of the donors used high-throughput TCR beta sequencing to judge whether each TCR beta V gene segment behaved as functional or pseudogenic. HLA typing covered class I and class II loci at four-digit resolution. The T cell repertoires of 666 subjects were profiled by immunosequencing and related to cytomegalovirus serostatus. The study aimed to test whether signatures of past pathogen exposure could be identified by cataloging public T cell receptors. The study combined high-throughput TCR immunosequencing, statistical association of individual TCRs with disease status, and machine learning to predict cytomegalovirus infection status. In a later genetic analysis, genome-wide SNP genotypes for about three fifths of the roughly 670 donors were used, and that subset was treated as a discovery cohort. The later analysis used no new phenotypic data to find candidate immune exposures, relying instead on TCR beta sequences and their occurrence across donors. Roughly 310 gigabases of sequencing data and 70 million to 85 million unique TCR sequences were included in an early release covering about 700 HLA-typed donors. Among the roughly 430 genotyped donors, approximately 77% belonged to the genetic ancestry cluster associated with self-reported Caucasian donors. Among around 400 genotyped donors of the cohort, an average of approximately 230,000 unique TCR beta nucleotide sequences were sequenced per donor, roughly 18% of them non-productive. All discovery cohort repertoires had been generated on a single sequencing platform. In addition to the first cohort of about 650 subjects, a separate validation cohort of some 120 different subjects was used. The number of donors typed differed by locus, with roughly 629-640 for A, B, C, DRB1 and DQB1, more than 500 for DQA1, 600 to 610 for DPA1, and some 470 for DPB1. Donor age, sex, ethnicity and CMV serostatus were compiled together with the repertoire data. About five DR-DQ haplotypes were handled as single units for association and clustering, since linkage in the cohort was strong. A later analysis re-analyzed previously published TCR beta repertoires from 650 to 800 donors and added high-resolution HLA genotyping to study TCR occurrence patterns. The full study reports these points: Because the 87-base-pair reads could not distinguish some IMGT-functional V segments, including TRBV6-2 and TRBV6-3, those segments were excluded. In a later analysis, most CMV-associated TCR beta chains were found to appear HLA-restricted, with HLA associations seemingly driven largely by CMV exposure. According to a later analysis, parvovirus B19, influenza, CMV and Epstein-Barr virus appeared linked to several top co-occurrence clusters. Only TCR beta chains were sequenced in this cohort, and the absence of alpha or paired-chain data limited detectable features. A further reported finding was that TCR beta sequences accurately predicted the HLA-A and HLA-B alleles for most subjects in the first cohort. A later analysis found that TCR association rates varied across HLA loci, with DRB1 alleles showing the most associated TCRs and HLA-C alleles the fewest. Cytomegalovirus status was reported to be diagnosed by the classifier with high specificity and sensitivity in both the original and validation cohorts. Three of the identified cytomegalovirus-associated TCR beta chains were confirmed in vitro to be specific for cytomegalovirus antigens. The authors suggested that the approach could potentially be extended to other disease states and immunological phenotypes. When HLA alleles, especially DR and DQ, strongly co-occurred, attributing TCR associations to individual alleles was difficult. In an earlier analysis of 450 to 750 of the donors, most TCR beta V segments appeared in productive rearrangements about 87% or about 30% of the time, broadly matching IMGT annotations. Because some donors lacked HLA typing at each locus, the association tests relied only on the typed subset. Roughly uniform sequencing depth across donors was assumed in presence/absence analyses, although this assumption may not hold. Compared with equally common non-associated chains, HLA-associated TCR beta chains in a later analysis were more clonally expanded and had lower generation probabilities. The sequencing pipeline was judged likely to have produced a cluster of highly shared sequence variants as a technical artifact. In a later analysis, more than 15,000 TCR beta sequences were associated with specific HLA alleles at a false discovery rate of 0.05. A later genetic analysis associated a missense DCLRE1C variant with V-gene and J-gene trimming of TCR beta chains, and an independent cohort replicated the association. In the study, approximately 160 TCR beta chains were listed as associated with cytomegalovirus. A later genetic analysis reported fewer N-insertions in productive TCRs among donors in an Asian-associated ancestry cluster than the roughly 650-donor mean. The only immune exposure information available for the cohort was CMV serostatus. Across donors, most TCR sequences were observed very rarely, whereas some public TCRs were present in many individuals. Linkage disequilibrium might explain the correlated functional status among segregating V segments, but an unknown experimental factor could not be excluded. Because counts were too low, about 18 rarely observed V segments, including chromosome 9 orphons, were excluded from the earlier analysis of around 590 of the donors.

Receptor amplification or capture employed the immunoSEQ multiplex PCR assay. For the multiplex PCR, a mixture combining 60 forward primers for TCR Vbeta segments and 13 reverse primers for TCR Jbeta segments was used. The CDR3 region of rearranged TCR beta genes was amplified from genomic DNA by a multiplex PCR assay. Amplified TCR beta libraries were sequenced as 87-base-pair reads on the Illumina HiSeq System. On the authors' methods: In a later analysis, tens of millions of unique TCR beta chains were counted across the 650 to 750 repertoires, and approximately 11 million of these chains were shared by at least two donors. Raw reads were error-corrected and collapsed into unique sequences with a nearest-neighbor algorithm that merged closely related sequences to remove PCR and sequencing errors. Alignment of CDR3 sequences to IMGT reference sequences was used to assign V, D and J gene segments. For a sequence to be retained, at least a six-nucleotide match to both a V gene segment and a J gene segment was required. A rearrangement counted as productive if the CDR3 had no stop codons and remained in frame with V and J, and every other rearrangement counted as non-productive. CDR3 was defined according to IMGT convention as the region running from the second conserved V-encoded cysteine to the conserved J-encoded phenylalanine. Sequences without an unambiguous match to a single V gene segment were excluded from the earlier analysis of almost 600 of the donors. In an earlier analysis of roughly 600 of the donors, a V segment was called functional when productive rearrangements were above 56.7%, and segregating when the standard deviation between donors exceeded 5%. A statistical classification framework was built for diagnosing cytomegalovirus status from the catalog of TCR beta chain sequences. V and J gene assignment, in a later analysis, came from comparing TCR nucleotide sequences with IMGT/GENE-DB human TR gene sequences. In a later analysis, CDR3 sequences and most-parsimonious VDJ recombination scenarios were assigned using the TCRdist pipeline. A later analysis defined each TCR beta chain by its CDR3 amino acid sequence plus V-gene family, and excluded reads lacking a unique V-gene family. As a way to deal with suspected cross-contamination and a sequencing artifact, a later analysis dropped over 550 nucleotide sequences that were highly shared and had low generation probability. A later analysis calculated a clonal expansion index for each public chain from normalized within-repertoire ranks of inferred template counts. In a later analysis, generation probabilities were computed with a VDJ recombination model fitted to out-of-frame rearrangements, and the resulting probabilities were checked against IGoR. Hypergeometric tests were used in a later analysis to score TCR-TCR, TCR-HLA and TCR-CMV co-occurrence, with a repertoire-size bias correction applied to the TCR pairs. A later analysis estimated false discovery rates by permuting HLA or CMV assignments 20 times. In a later analysis, co-occurring TCRs were grouped using DBSCAN, with TCRdist sequence similarity added in when clustering inside HLA-allele-positive subsets. Co-occurrence clustering excluded repertoires with fewer than 30,000 or more than 120,000 public chains, plus five with anomalous nucleotide sharing. What TCRdb holds here is the immuneACCESS table cut down to in-frame rearrangements. Part of the clones is not present; checked against another copy, under half of the missing clones reflect an unresolved V gene, and the others are unexplained. V, J and clone size are those of that table, while D and trimming were read from the DNA. Across this sample there are 160,000 or so clones, with more than 80% seen only once. Of the sample, roughly 4.5% falls within the top ten clones.

This clone was counted between two and nine times. Its target antigen remains unknown. The sample holds no much larger clone one base away, and base qualities are not on file. In total, over 600 healthy bone marrow donors made up the cohort. At the time of sampling, all cohort members were nominally healthy, though unrecorded immune exposures were likely present. The donor was CMV seropositive and was included in the group of 290 or so seropositive cohort members. Each donor provided a peripheral blood sample, and peripheral blood mononuclear cells were used for TCR beta sequencing. The Qiagen DNeasy Blood Extraction Kit was used to extract genomic DNA from the blood cell samples. V ends up 3 bases short and J 4 bases short, with an unmatched junction base count of 9. Via the germline V gene (reference sequence), CDR1 is SGHKS and CDR2 YYEKEE. The CDR3 numbers 15 residues from cysteine through phenylalanine. Kept here is only the CDR3 DNA, which spans 45 bases and is read in frame from base 1.

The sequence was collected from a woman aged 18-29 years in good health and CMV-seropositive. The specimen sequenced was PBMCs. In this chain, TRBV5-5 is recombined with TRBJ2-7, and 8 bases in between align with TRBD1. The CDR3 is CASSWKDRAAYEQYF. The sequence in DNA is TGTGCCAGCAGCTGGAAGGACAGGGCCGCTTACGAGCAGTACTTC.